This T cell receptor (beta chain) emerged from a study of blood T cell repertoires in COVID-19. At the level of the study: Whether acute or convalescent, the COVID-19 samples came from the United States, Italy and Spain. Sources were T cells, B-cell-depleted T cells, or PBMCs; the material itself was cDNA or gDNA.

Original handling: Estimated nucleated cell counts came from reference gene primer amplification. Only in-frame clones appear in the TCRdb table, and some are missing; sequencing was by immunoSEQ multiplex PCR. V and J calls plus clone size are reproduced from that table; the DNA served to infer D and trimming. The sample contains approximately 220,000 clones, about four fifths of which appear only once. CDR1 is LNHDA and CDR2 is SQIVND in the germline V gene (reference sequence). The V and J ends lost 7 bases and 0 bases respectively, with 17 bases between them. The CDR3 length is 16 residues. The sample consisted of peripheral blood. The rearrangement uses TRBV19 and TRBJ2-3; D may be TRBD2 (6 bases). The receptor's source is a woman in her twenties or thirties who had recovered from COVID-19. CDR3 sequence: CASKLSGGPSTDTQYF. CDR3 bases: TGTGCCAGTAAATTATCTGGAGGGCCGAGCACAGATACGCAGTATTTT.